This record covers a single TCR beta chain. The germline V and J ends were trimmed by 1 base and 2 bases, with 9 bases remaining between them. This CDR3 contains 14 residues. The germline CDR1 and CDR2 sequences are SGHAT and FQNNGV. These data are taken from a study of blood T cell repertoires in COVID-19. Turning to the study itself: COVID-19 samples collected from the United States, Italy and Spain covered acute and convalescent phases. PBMCs, B-cell-depleted T cells, or T cells provided the cDNA or gDNA that made up the material.

As processed by the authors: Amplification of reference gene primers was used by the study to estimate nucleated cell counts. TCRdb keeps only in-frame clones here, not all; method: immunoSEQ multiplex PCR. The D gene and trimming were derived from the DNA, and the V and J assignments and clone size from that table. The sample carries some 300,000 clones, about 87% recorded once. Seattle patient enrollment occurred during active infection, with longitudinal follow-up thereafter. The V call is TRBV11-2, the J call TRBJ2-7, with D possibly TRBD2 on 6 matching bases. The sequence derives from a woman between 45 and 60 years old with COVID-19, enrolled during active disease. The sample comprised peripheral blood. The CDR3 coding sequence is TGTGCCAGCAGCTTAGGGGGCGGGGCCTACGAGCAGTACTTC. Translated: CASSLGGGAYEQYF.